Sequencing of this T cell receptor (beta chain) was carried out in a study of T-cell memory formation after mild COVID-19. Study at large: Clustering of TCRs was largely donor specific.

The CDR3 covers 15 residues. Germline V lookup: CDR1 SGHRS, CDR2 YFSETQ. Losses at the gene ends were 4 bases for V and 8 bases for J; bases not matched to a gene: 9. TCRdb processed the 5' RACE reads anew with MiXCR; each CDR3 protein has one entry. The table lists about 390,000 distinct CDR3 sequences, roughly 15% of them singletons. Material for sequencing was PBMCs or a T cell subset sorted from them (not recorded which). The TCR comes from a man between 18 and 35 years old who had mild COVID-19 (a few samples of this study predate the infection). Cell type and time point are not known. The chain employs TRBV5-1 and TRBJ1-4; 9 nucleotides align to TRBD1. CDR3: CASSPPGTGREKLFF. The DNA of the CDR3 is TGCGCCAGCAGCCCACCCGGGACAGGGCGCGAAAAACTGTTTTTT.